The 19 T cell receptor beta chains below come from one sample, sequenced in a study of blood T cell repertoires in COVID-19. Only in-frame clones appear in the TCRdb table, and some are missing; sequencing was by immunoSEQ multiplex PCR. The repertoire holds roughly 350,000 clones, with approximately 89% as singletons. The sequenced material came from peripheral blood. The receptors originated from a woman between 25 and 40 years old with COVID-19, enrolled during active disease.

V gene TRBV6-5 combines with J gene TRBJ2-1; D possibly corresponds to TRBD2 (6 bases). The CDR3 is 11 residues long. V was shortened by 6 bases and J by 9 bases, with 9 bases between the two germline ends. CDR1 and CDR2 (germline): MNHEY, SVGAGI. CDR3 loop: CASRSAGEQFF. CDR3 in DNA: TGTGCCAGCAGGTCAGCGGGTGAGCAGTTCTTC.

The chain recombines TRBV6-2 or TRBV6-3 with TRBJ2-6; D perhaps matches TRBD1 (5 bases). Germline CDR1 MNHEY, CDR2 SVGEGT. Trimming cost V 0 bases and J 0 bases, with 9 bases left between them. CDR3 length: 17 amino acids. CDR3 residues: CASSYSSQGSGANVLTF. The DNA for the CDR3 is TGTGCCAGCAGTTACTCGTCCCAGGGCTCTGGGGCCAACGTCCTGACTTTC.

The chain recombines TRBV27 with TRBJ2-2; perhaps TRBD1 as D (6 bases). Trimming took 8 bases from V and 1 from J, leaving 17 bases between them. This CDR3 comprises 16 residues. Looked up from germline, CDR1 is MNHEY and CDR2 is SMNVEV (reference sequence). The CDR3 region is CASSTPGHGNTGELFF. CDR3 nucleotides: TGTGCCAGCTCCACTCCGGGACACGGGAACACCGGGGAGCTGTTTTTT.

The CDR3 sequence: CASSPATGSLYQETQYF. The CDR3 DNA reads TGCGCCAGCAGCCCTGCGACAGGGTCCCTGTACCAAGAGACCCAGTACTTC. The chain employs TRBV4-1 and TRBJ2-5, with 7 nucleotides matching TRBD1. The CDR3 extends over 17 amino acids. V lost 4 bases and J lost 0; bases outside the gene matches: 11. CDR1 and CDR2 from the germline V gene are MGHRA and YSYEKL.

The genes are TRBV19 and TRBJ1-5; maybe TRBD1 (6 bases). Germline assignment: CDR1 LNHDA and CDR2 SQIVND (reference sequence). This CDR3 spans 15 amino acids. With 3 bases removed from V and 1 base from J, the gap between germline ends came to 10 bases. CDR3 in DNA: TGTGCCAGTAGTATCTCAGGGGAGAGCAATCAGCCCCAGCATTTT. Amino acids: CASSISGESNQPQHF.

The chain combines TRBV27 with TRBJ2-7, with D perhaps matching TRBD1 (5 bases). Trimming stripped 4 bases from V and 2 bases from J, with 15 bases between. The CDR3 extends over 15 amino acids. In germline, CDR1 is MNHEY, CDR2 SMNVEV (reference sequence). CDR3 in DNA: TGTGCCAGCAGTTCAAATAGGGGTAACCCCTACGAGCAGTACTTC. Translated, it gives CASSSNRGNPYEQYF.

The V gene is TRBV5-1, the J gene TRBJ2-1, with a weak D call TRBD2 (7 bases). CDR3 length equals 13 residues. V lost 4 bases and J 9 bases, leaving 14 bases between the germline ends. Germline V gene lookup returns CDR1 SGHRS and CDR2 YFSETQ. The CDR3 nucleotides read TGCGCCAGCAGCCCGGGGGCGGGGGTTGAGCAGTTCTTC. This encodes CASSPGAGVEQFF.

The chain links TRBV21-1 to TRBJ1-1; TRBD1 reflects the table's D call only, with no check against the DNA. TRBV21-1 is assigned pseudogene status. This CDR3 comprises 16 residues. The CDR3 DNA is TGTGCCAGCAGCAAAAGACCCAGGGTGTACGGCACTGAAGCTTTCTTT. This gives the protein CASSKRPRVYGTEAFF.

This clone was counted a few times. The chain uses TRBV5-4 and TRBJ1-6, with 10 nucleotides matching TRBD1. Germline-derived CDR1 and CDR2 are SGHNT and YYREEE (reference sequence). V gave up 7 bases and J gave up 9 bases; unmatched junction bases: 4. The CDR3 consists of 13 residues. The CDR3 here is CASSTGGASPLHF. Written as DNA, the CDR3 is TGTGCCAGCTCGACAGGGGGCGCTTCACCCCTCCACTTT.

This chain links TRBV6-1 with TRBJ2-1; 11 bases are shared with TRBD1. The germline CDR1 and CDR2 sequences are MNHNS and SASEGT. This CDR3 has 16 residues. Trimming at V came to 2 bases and at J to 15 bases, leaving 15 bases not matched to a gene. This chain's CDR3 is CASSERRTGGLIRLFF. Written as DNA, the CDR3 is TGTGCCAGCAGTGAACGTAGGACAGGGGGCCTCATTAGGCTGTTCTTC.

The chain joins TRBV25-1 to TRBJ2-5, with TRBD1 matching 10 bases. CDR3 length: 16 amino acids. After removal of 7 bases from V and 5 bases from J, the junction contained 13 bases not matched to a gene. The germline V gene has CDR1 MGHDK and CDR2 SYGVNS. The CDR3 loop reads CASTREGQGFQETQYF. CDR3 DNA: TGTGCCAGCACCCGGGAGGGACAGGGGTTTCAGGAGACCCAGTACTTC.

The chain has TRBV5-1 and TRBJ2-2, with D perhaps TRBD2 (6 bases). Looked up from germline, CDR1 is SGHRS and CDR2 is YFSETQ. The CDR3 is 17 residues long. Trimming stripped 4 bases from V and 0 bases from J, with 16 bases between. CDR3 nucleotide sequence: TGCGCCAGCAGCGGCGGGACGGGGTTTGCGAACACCGGGGAGCTGTTTTTT. It translates to CASSGGTGFANTGELFF.

CDR3 protein: CASSLYRGTSTDTQYF. Here the CDR3 DNA reads TGCGCCAGCAGCTTGTACAGGGGGACTAGCACAGATACGCAGTATTTT. V usage is TRBV5-1 and J usage is TRBJ2-3; 8 bases agree with TRBD1. V lost 1 base, J lost 0 bases, and 4 bases stayed unmatched. The CDR3 runs 16 residues. Germline-derived CDR1 and CDR2 are SGHRS and YFSETQ.

As for this clone: Given a much more abundant clone one base away, this may be a read error. This rearrangement joins TRBV7-2 to TRBJ2-7, with TRBD1 as a possible D gene (6 bases). The CDR3 runs to 13 residues. With 4 bases removed from V and 5 bases from J, the gap between germline ends came to 12 bases. Per the germline V gene, CDR1 is SGHTA and CDR2 is FQGNSA. The CDR3 bases are TGTGCCAGCAGCTCACAGGGTCGCGACGAGCAGTACTTC. This encodes CASSSQGRDEQYF.

The chain joins TRBV6-2 or TRBV6-3 to TRBJ1-2, with 7 bases matching TRBD1. With V trimmed by 2 bases and J by 7 bases, 19 bases remained unmatched. Germline V gives CDR1 MNHEY, CDR2 SVGEGT. The CDR3 is 18 amino acids. The CDR3 sequence: CASSYLGQTYAPVAGYTF. Written as DNA, the CDR3 is TGTGCCAGCAGTTACCTGGGACAGACTTATGCGCCAGTGGCTGGCTACACCTTC.

This rearrangement joins TRBV6-1 to TRBJ2-2; tentative D call: TRBD2 (6 bases). This CDR3 comprises 12 residues. The V gene lost 5 bases and the J gene lost 13 bases, with 14 bases spanning the gap. From germline, CDR1 is MNHNS and CDR2 SASEGT. This CDR3 reads CASSLGTPWLFF. Written as DNA, the CDR3 is TGTGCCAGCAGTCTCGGGACTCCCTGGCTGTTTTTT.

The gene calls are TRBV4-1 and TRBJ1-1, with unresolved D. The germline CDR1 and CDR2 sequences are MGHRA and YSYEKL. Trimming removed 0 bases at V and 4 bases at J, with 6 bases between. The length of the CDR3 is 13 residues. CDR3 in amino acids: CASSQESFTEAFF. CDR3 bases: TGCGCCAGCAGCCAAGAAAGCTTCACTGAAGCTTTCTTT.

The CDR3 region has the DNA TGTGCCAGCAGCTTAGTATTAACCGGGGAGCTGTTTTTT. The encoded protein is CASSLVLTGELFF. This chain joins TRBV7-8 and TRBJ2-2; no clear D gene. The V gene lost 1 base and the J gene lost 5 bases, with 5 bases spanning the gap. The CDR3 totals 13 residues. Germline V gene data show CDR1 as SGHVS and CDR2 as FQNEAQ.

This chain uses TRBV6-5 with TRBJ2-1, with 7 nucleotides matching TRBD1. Looked up from germline, CDR1 is MNHEY and CDR2 is SVGAGI. The length of the CDR3 is 15 residues. The trim removed 7 bases at V and 3 bases at J, leaving 9 bases unmatched. CDR3 nucleotide sequence: TGTGCCAGCATTCAATCCAGGGGGAACTACAATGAGCAGTTCTTC. Translation: CASIQSRGNYNEQFF.